This is a list of T cell receptor beta chains from one sample in a study of CD8 T cells in ankylosing spondylitis. TCRdb called the 5' RACE reads again in MiXCR, with one record for every CDR3 protein. Among approximately 250,000 distinct CDR3 sequences listed, approximately 24% were seen once. Input material: blood, either unsorted or a sorted T cell fraction (not recorded which). The source of these receptors is a male donor with ankylosing spondylitis or in good health (not recorded which). CDR3s include the opening cysteine and the closing phenylalanine or tryptophan. D genes are given only for firm matches. Size is stated for part of the rows, as once, few or many counts, or as a class when the clone is expanded.

v_gene: TRBV10-2; j_gene: TRBJ1-1; d_gene: .; abundance: many; CDR3nt: TGCGCCAGCAGTGAGGGGTGGGGATCCACCTCGCCCACCAAGGCTTTCTTT; CDR3aa: CASSEGWGSTSPTKAFF
v_gene: TRBV6-4; j_gene: TRBJ2-1; d_gene: .; abundance: many; CDR3nt: TGTGCCAGCAGGAGAGACTTAAACAATGAGCAGTTCTTC; CDR3aa: CASRRDLNNEQFF
v_gene: TRBV20-1; j_gene: TRBJ1-3; d_gene: .; abundance: .; CDR3nt: TGCAGTGTCCACGGGGGAAACACCATATATTTT; CDR3aa: CSVHGGNTIYF
v_gene: TRBV10-3; j_gene: TRBJ2-3; d_gene: TRBD1; abundance: many; CDR3nt: TGTGCCATCAGCGGACTGACAGGGGTGTCAGATACGCAGTATTTT; CDR3aa: CAISGLTGVSDTQYF
v_gene: TRBV4-1; j_gene: TRBJ2-2; d_gene: .; abundance: many; CDR3nt: TGCGCCAGCAGCCAAGAAGGGACGGTACAGGTCGGGGAGCTGTTTTTT; CDR3aa: CASSQEGTVQVGELFF
v_gene: TRBV5-1; j_gene: TRBJ2-2; d_gene: TRBD1; abundance: many; CDR3nt: TGCGCCAGCAGCGCCCAGGGGGACACCGGGGAGCTGTTTTTT; CDR3aa: CASSAQGDTGELFF
v_gene: TRBV12-3/TRBV12-4; j_gene: TRBJ2-1; d_gene: TRBD1; abundance: .; CDR3nt: TGTGCCAGCAGTTTAGCGGGACAGGGGGGAAATGAGCAGTTCTTC; CDR3aa: CASSLAGQGGNEQFF
v_gene: TRBV10-3; j_gene: TRBJ2-7; d_gene: TRBD1; abundance: .; CDR3nt: TGTGCCATCAGTGAGTACGACAGGGGGCACGACGAGCAGTACTTC; CDR3aa: CAISEYDRGHDEQYF
v_gene: TRBV15; j_gene: TRBJ2-7; d_gene: TRBD1; abundance: .; CDR3nt: TGTGCCACCAGCAGAGATGGGGCAGGGGACAGGTACGAGCAGTACTTC; CDR3aa: CATSRDGAGDRYEQYF
v_gene: TRBV7-7; j_gene: TRBJ2-5; d_gene: TRBD2; abundance: .; CDR3nt: TGTGCTAGCAGCTTAGGCTGGGAGGGAGGCCAAGAGACCCAGTACTTC; CDR3aa: CASSLGWEGGQETQYF
v_gene: TRBV6-5; j_gene: TRBJ2-7; d_gene: TRBD1; abundance: .; CDR3nt: TGTGCCAGCAGTTCCCCGGGACAGGGGTCCTACGAGCAGTACTTC; CDR3aa: CASSSPGQGSYEQYF
v_gene: TRBV20-1; j_gene: TRBJ1-6; d_gene: TRBD1; abundance: many; CDR3nt: TGCAGTGCTCTCCCGAACAGGGGTGATTCACCCCTCCACTTT; CDR3aa: CSALPNRGDSPLHF
v_gene: TRBV29-1; j_gene: TRBJ1-1; d_gene: TRBD1; abundance: many; CDR3nt: TGCAGCGTTGAAGAGACAGGGGTGAGGACTGAAGCTTTCTTT; CDR3aa: CSVEETGVRTEAFF
v_gene: TRBV2; j_gene: TRBJ2-7; d_gene: TRBD1; abundance: once; CDR3nt: TGTGCCAGCCAAGACAGGGCCTACGAGCAGTACTTC; CDR3aa: CASQDRAYEQYF
v_gene: TRBV20-1; j_gene: TRBJ2-7; d_gene: .; abundance: many; CDR3nt: TGCAGTGCCAGGACATGGACGGTCGGATCCTACGAGCAGTACTTC; CDR3aa: CSARTWTVGSYEQYF
v_gene: TRBV5-1; j_gene: TRBJ1-1; d_gene: .; abundance: .; CDR3nt: TGCGCCAGCAGCTTGGCTACCGCTCGCGGCACTGAAGCTTTCTTT; CDR3aa: CASSLATARGTEAFF
v_gene: TRBV15; j_gene: TRBJ1-5; d_gene: .; abundance: .; CDR3nt: TGTGCCACCAGCATTGACAGCCGCAATCAGCCCCAGCATTTT; CDR3aa: CATSIDSRNQPQHF
v_gene: TRBV7-8; j_gene: TRBJ2-5; d_gene: .; abundance: many; CDR3nt: TGTGCCAGCAGCCCCCAGGGGATCGGAAAGACCCAGTACTTC; CDR3aa: CASSPQGIGKTQYF
v_gene: TRBV5-1; j_gene: TRBJ2-2; d_gene: .; abundance: many; CDR3nt: TGCGCCAGCACGCCCCTAGGGGGGAACACCGGGGAGCTGTTTTTT; CDR3aa: CASTPLGGNTGELFF
v_gene: TRBV20-1; j_gene: TRBJ2-1; d_gene: .; abundance: many; CDR3nt: TGCAGTGCTCTTCCGACAGGGACTAAGGGGAATGAGCAGTTCTTC; CDR3aa: CSALPTGTKGNEQFF
v_gene: TRBV6-1; j_gene: TRBJ2-7; d_gene: .; abundance: .; CDR3nt: TGTGCCAGCAGGTCGGGGGCCGGGGGCTCCTACGAGCAGTACTTC; CDR3aa: CASRSGAGGSYEQYF
v_gene: TRBV6-1; j_gene: TRBJ1-5; d_gene: .; abundance: few; CDR3nt: TGTGCCAGCACCGAAGCCGGTGTTTTAGATCAGCCCCAGCATTTT; CDR3aa: CASTEAGVLDQPQHF
v_gene: TRBV24-1; j_gene: TRBJ2-1; d_gene: .; abundance: .; CDR3nt: TGTGCCACCAGTGATTTGGGTGGGGCCTACAATGAGCAGTTCTTC; CDR3aa: CATSDLGGAYNEQFF
v_gene: TRBV29-1; j_gene: TRBJ2-7; d_gene: TRBD2; abundance: .; CDR3nt: TGCAGCGTTGGGGGTAGCGGGCCCTTCCCCGGGGAGTACTTC; CDR3aa: CSVGGSGPFPGEYF
v_gene: TRBV20-1; j_gene: TRBJ2-3; d_gene: TRBD2; abundance: few; CDR3nt: TGCAGTGCTATACCCCGACTAGCGGGTAACACAGATACGCAGTATTTT; CDR3aa: CSAIPRLAGNTDTQYF
v_gene: TRBV20-1; j_gene: TRBJ2-7; d_gene: .; abundance: few; CDR3nt: TGCAGTGCTAGACTAGTTTCCGAGCAGTACTTC; CDR3aa: CSARLVSEQYF
v_gene: TRBV27; j_gene: TRBJ2-3; d_gene: .; abundance: .; CDR3nt: TGTGCCAGCAGTTTCTACACGACAGATACGCAGTATTTT; CDR3aa: CASSFYTTDTQYF
v_gene: TRBV10-3; j_gene: TRBJ1-6; d_gene: .; abundance: .; CDR3nt: TGTGCCATCGGTCCAGGGGAAAATTCACCCCTCCACTTT; CDR3aa: CAIGPGENSPLHF
v_gene: TRBV11-2; j_gene: TRBJ1-1; d_gene: TRBD1; abundance: .; CDR3nt: TGTGCCAGCAGCCGAACAGGGGGCCTGGACACTGAAGCTTTCTTT; CDR3aa: CASSRTGGLDTEAFF
v_gene: TRBV14; j_gene: TRBJ1-2; d_gene: .; abundance: .; CDR3nt: TGTGCCAGCAGCCAAGATGGAGAAGGGGCTAAAGGCTATGGCTACACCTTC; CDR3aa: CASSQDGEGAKGYGYTF
v_gene: TRBV10-3; j_gene: TRBJ2-7; d_gene: TRBD1; abundance: .; CDR3nt: TGTGCCATCAGTGAGTCAGGGACAGGCCATTACGAGCAGTACTTC; CDR3aa: CAISESGTGHYEQYF
v_gene: TRBV29-1; j_gene: TRBJ1-1; d_gene: .; abundance: many; CDR3nt: TGCAGCGCCCAATCCGGGGGCGCGGACACTGAAGCTTTCTTT; CDR3aa: CSAQSGGADTEAFF
v_gene: TRBV30; j_gene: TRBJ1-1; d_gene: .; abundance: .; CDR3nt: TGTGCCTGGAGTGTACTCGGGGGAATGAACACTGAAGCTTTCTTT; CDR3aa: CAWSVLGGMNTEAFF
v_gene: TRBV7-6; j_gene: TRBJ2-5; d_gene: TRBD1; abundance: many; CDR3nt: TGTGCCAGCAGCTTAGAAGCGGGACAGGGGTTAGAGACCCAGTACTTC; CDR3aa: CASSLEAGQGLETQYF
v_gene: TRBV7-9; j_gene: TRBJ2-3; d_gene: TRBD2; abundance: many; CDR3nt: TGTGCCAGCAGCTTAGCTGGACTAGTCACAGATACGCAGTATTTT; CDR3aa: CASSLAGLVTDTQYF
v_gene: TRBV4-2; j_gene: TRBJ2-3; d_gene: .; abundance: many; CDR3nt: TGTGCCAGCAGCCAAGATGCGGGGAGATCGCAGTATTTT; CDR3aa: CASSQDAGRSQYF
v_gene: TRBV5-1; j_gene: TRBJ2-5; d_gene: TRBD2; abundance: .; CDR3nt: TGCGCCAGCAGCCGAGCGGGGGCTCAAGAGACCCAGTACTTC; CDR3aa: CASSRAGAQETQYF
v_gene: TRBV12-3/TRBV12-4; j_gene: TRBJ2-3; d_gene: TRBD1; abundance: .; CDR3nt: TGTGCCAGCAGTCCCAAGGGACAGGGGACAGATACGCAGTATTTT; CDR3aa: CASSPKGQGTDTQYF
v_gene: TRBV6-4; j_gene: TRBJ2-3; d_gene: .; abundance: .; CDR3nt: TGTGCCAGCAGCTTAGAGAGCAGCACAGATACGCAGTATTTT; CDR3aa: CASSLESSTDTQYF
v_gene: TRBV5-6; j_gene: TRBJ1-1; d_gene: .; abundance: .; CDR3nt: TGTGCCAGCAGCCTCCTTGCAACTAAGAACACTGAAGCTTTCTTT; CDR3aa: CASSLLATKNTEAFF
v_gene: TRBV10-3; j_gene: TRBJ2-7; d_gene: TRBD1; abundance: .; CDR3nt: TGTGCCATCAGTAAAAGGGACAGCTACGAGCAGTACTTC; CDR3aa: CAISKRDSYEQYF
v_gene: TRBV20-1; j_gene: TRBJ1-1; d_gene: TRBD1; abundance: many; CDR3nt: TGCAGTGCTAGGTGGGGGACAGGTTGGGACACTGAAGCTTTCTTT; CDR3aa: CSARWGTGWDTEAFF
v_gene: TRBV5-5; j_gene: TRBJ2-7; d_gene: .; abundance: few; CDR3nt: TGTGCCAGCAGCTTGCTTTCCTGGGGGACCTACGAGCAGTACTTC; CDR3aa: CASSLLSWGTYEQYF
v_gene: TRBV20-1; j_gene: TRBJ1-2; d_gene: .; abundance: .; CDR3nt: TGCAGTGCTAGGGAGGGGCCACTCTATGGCTACACCTTC; CDR3aa: CSAREGPLYGYTF
v_gene: TRBV29-1; j_gene: TRBJ2-5; d_gene: TRBD2; abundance: few; CDR3nt: TGCAGCGGGGGACTAGCACAAGAGACCCAGTACTTC; CDR3aa: CSGGLAQETQYF
v_gene: TRBV7-2; j_gene: TRBJ1-2; d_gene: TRBD1; abundance: many; CDR3nt: TGTGCCAGCAGCTACGGACAGGGTCAATTTTATGGCTACACCTTC; CDR3aa: CASSYGQGQFYGYTF